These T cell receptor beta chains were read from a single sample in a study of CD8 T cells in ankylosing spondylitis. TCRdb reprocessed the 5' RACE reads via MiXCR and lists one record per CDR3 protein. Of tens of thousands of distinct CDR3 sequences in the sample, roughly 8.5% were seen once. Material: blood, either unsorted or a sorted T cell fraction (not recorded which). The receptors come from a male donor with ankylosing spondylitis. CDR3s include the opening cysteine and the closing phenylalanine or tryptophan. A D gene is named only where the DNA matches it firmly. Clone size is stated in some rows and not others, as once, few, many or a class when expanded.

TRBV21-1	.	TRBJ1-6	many	TGTGCCAGCAGCAAAGAAGGGGGTGATGACTCACCCCTCCACTTT	CASSKEGGDDSPLHF
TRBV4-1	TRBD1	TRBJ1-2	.	TGCGCCAGCAGCCATCCCCCGACAGGGGTCCCCGATAACTATGGCTACACCTTC	CASSHPPTGVPDNYGYTF
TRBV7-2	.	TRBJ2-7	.	TGTGCCAGCAGCTTCGCGTCCTACGAGCAGTACTTC	CASSFASYEQYF
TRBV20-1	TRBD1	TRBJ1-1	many	TGCAGTGCTTCGGACAGGCCTTTGAACACTGAAGCTTTCTTT	CSASDRPLNTEAFF
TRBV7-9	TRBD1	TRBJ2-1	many	TGTGCCAGCAGCTCAGCACAGGGGGCCTCCTACAATGAGCAGTTCTTC	CASSSAQGASYNEQFF
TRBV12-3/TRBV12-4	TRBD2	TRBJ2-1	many	TGTGCCATCCCCGGGGCGGGAGCGTACAATGAGCAGTTCTTC	CAIPGAGAYNEQFF
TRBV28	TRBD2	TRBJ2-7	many	TGTGCCAGCAGTTCTCGGGTACGGGGGGGATCCTACGAGCAGTACTTC	CASSSRVRGGSYEQYF
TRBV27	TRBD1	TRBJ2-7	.	TGTGCCAGCAGTTTATCGCCCGGGACAGGGATCTACGAGCAGTACTTC	CASSLSPGTGIYEQYF
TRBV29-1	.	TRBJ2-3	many	TGCAGCGTTGTCCTGGCGGAGTCAACCACAGATACGCAGTATTTT	CSVVLAESTTDTQYF
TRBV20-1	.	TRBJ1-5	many	TGCAGTGCTAGAGTAGGAGGGGAAAATCAGCCCCAGCATTTT	CSARVGGENQPQHF
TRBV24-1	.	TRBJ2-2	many	TGTGCCACCAGTGATTCTTCTGGTTTTACCGGGGAGCTGTTTTTT	CATSDSSGFTGELFF
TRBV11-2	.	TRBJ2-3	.	TGTGCCAGCAGTACGGATTCCACAGATACGCAGTATTTT	CASSTDSTDTQYF
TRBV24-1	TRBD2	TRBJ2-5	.	TGTGCCACCAGCCAGGGAGCGGGAGAACAGGAGACCCAGTACTTC	CATSQGAGEQETQYF
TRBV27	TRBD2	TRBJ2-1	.	TGTGCCAGCAGTCCCTTAGCGGGACCTTACAATGAGCAGTTCTTC	CASSPLAGPYNEQFF
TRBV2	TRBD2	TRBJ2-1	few	TGTGCCACCCTTCCTGGCGGGAGAGGGTCCTACAATGAGCAGTTCTTC	CATLPGGRGSYNEQFF
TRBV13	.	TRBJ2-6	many	TGTGCCAGCAGCTTAGACCCAGGGGTTCCCTCTGGGGCCAACGTCCTGACTTTC	CASSLDPGVPSGANVLTF